This T cell receptor beta chain was recorded in a study of cytomegalovirus exposure and HLA in healthy donors listed by TCRdb under 2017. As for the study more broadly: According to an earlier analysis of around 600 of the donors, about 190 million T cells yielded 120 million or so unique TCR beta sequences and about 280 Gb of sequence data. An early release covering roughly 600 HLA-typed donors comprised roughly 300 gigabases of sequencing data and around 80 million unique TCR sequences. Of the roughly 400 genotyped donors, around 81% fell in the genetic ancestry cluster associated with self-reported Caucasian donors. The study was designed to test whether signatures of past pathogen exposure could be identified by cataloging public T cell receptors. The study used immunosequencing to profile the T cell repertoires of 600 to 850 subjects and linked those repertoires to cytomegalovirus serostatus. Along with the approximately 600-subject first cohort, a separate validation cohort of some 130 different subjects was used. To predict cytomegalovirus infection status, the study combined high-throughput TCR immunosequencing, statistical association of individual TCRs with disease status, and machine learning. A later analysis re-analyzed previously published TCR beta repertoires from 660 or so donors and added high-resolution HLA genotyping to study TCR occurrence patterns. In the later analysis, no new phenotypic data were used to find candidate immune exposures; instead, reliance was placed on TCR beta sequences and their occurrence across donors. An earlier analysis of 587 of the donors used high-throughput TCR beta sequencing to judge whether each TCR beta V gene segment behaved as functional or pseudogenic. Donor age, sex, ethnicity and CMV serostatus were compiled alongside the repertoire data. In a later genetic analysis, genome-wide SNP genotypes for about 65% of the roughly 670 donors were used, and that subset was treated as a discovery cohort. Every repertoire in the discovery cohort had been generated on one and the same sequencing platform. Class I and class II HLA loci were covered by the typing at four-digit resolution. The number of typed donors differed by locus: about 620-640 for A, B, C, DRB1 and DQB1; some 500 for DQA1; approximately 600 for DPA1; and about 470 for DPB1. Several DR-DQ haplotypes were treated as single units for association and clustering because of strong linkage in the cohort. Among some 400 genotyped donors of the cohort, an average of approximately 200,000 unique TCR beta nucleotide sequences was sequenced per donor, of which about 18% were non-productive.

Here is what the overall study found, with its caveats: In a later genetic analysis, fewer N-insertions in productive TCRs were reported among donors in an Asian-associated ancestry cluster than the approximately 710-donor mean. Roughly uniform sequencing depth across donors was assumed in presence/absence analyses, although this assumption may not hold. At a false discovery rate of 0.05, a later analysis linked 16,951 TCR beta sequences to specific HLA alleles. Immune exposure information for the cohort was limited to CMV serostatus. A total of roughly 160 TCR beta chains were listed by the study as associated with cytomegalovirus. Several of the top co-occurrence clusters appeared to be linked to parvovirus B19, influenza, CMV and Epstein-Barr virus, according to a later analysis. In an earlier analysis of around 600 of the donors, most TCR beta V segments appeared in productive rearrangements about 90% or about 30% of the time, broadly matching IMGT annotations. In a later analysis, the rate of TCR association differed among HLA loci, with DRB1 alleles having the most associated TCRs and HLA-C alleles having the fewest. In vitro tests confirmed that a few of the cytomegalovirus-associated TCR beta chains recognize cytomegalovirus antigens. Because some donors lacked HLA typing at each locus, the association tests relied only on the typed subset. Most CMV-associated TCR beta chains appeared to be HLA-restricted in a later analysis, and the HLA associations seemed to be driven largely by CMV exposure. A group of highly shared sequence variants was considered likely to be a technical artifact of the sequencing pipeline. The classifier was reported to diagnose cytomegalovirus status with high specificity and sensitivity in both the original cohort and the validation cohort. Correlated functional status among segregating V segments might reflect linkage disequilibrium, but an unknown experimental factor could not be ruled out. Because the 87-base-pair reads could not distinguish some IMGT-functional V segments, including TRBV6-2 and TRBV6-3, those segments were excluded. A later analysis found that HLA-associated TCR beta chains were more clonally expanded and had lower generation probabilities than equally common non-associated chains. The earlier analysis of around 600 of the donors excluded 15 to 20 rarely observed V segments, including chromosome 9 orphons, because counts were too low. Most TCR sequences were observed very rarely across donors, whereas some public TCRs were present in many individuals. Strong co-occurrence of HLA alleles, especially DR and DQ, made assigning TCR associations to individual alleles difficult. A further reported finding was that TCR beta sequences accurately predicted the HLA-A and HLA-B alleles for most subjects in the first cohort. An association between a missense DCLRE1C variant and V-gene and J-gene trimming of TCR beta chains was found in a later genetic analysis and replicated in an independent cohort. The cohort was sequenced for TCR beta chains only, and without alpha or paired-chain data the features that could be detected were limited. The authors suggested that the approach could potentially be extended to other disease states and immunological phenotypes.

Libraries were built with the immunoSEQ multiplex PCR assay. For the multiplex PCR, a mixture combining 60 forward primers for TCR Vbeta segments and 13 reverse primers for TCR Jbeta segments was used. The CDR3 region of rearranged TCR beta genes was amplified from genomic DNA by a multiplex PCR assay. The amplified TCR beta libraries were sequenced on the Illumina HiSeq System as 87-base-pair reads. Regarding the original processing steps: In a later analysis, some 80 million unique TCR beta chains were counted across the approximately 620 repertoires, and roughly 11 million of these chains were shared by at least two donors. A nearest-neighbor algorithm error-corrected the raw reads and collapsed the reads into unique sequences, merging closely related sequences to remove PCR and sequencing errors. To assign V, D and J gene segments, CDR3 sequences were aligned to IMGT reference sequences. Each retained sequence needed at least a six-nucleotide match to both a V gene segment and a J gene segment. A rearrangement counted as productive if the CDR3 had no stop codons and remained in frame with V and J, and every other rearrangement counted as non-productive. Following IMGT convention, CDR3 was defined as the stretch from the second conserved V-encoded cysteine up to the conserved J-encoded phenylalanine. Sequences without an unambiguous match to a single V gene segment were excluded from the earlier analysis of a few hundred of the donors. In an earlier analysis of 450 to 750 of the donors, a V segment was called functional when productive rearrangements were above 56.7%, and segregating when the standard deviation between donors exceeded 5%. A statistical classification framework was built for diagnosing cytomegalovirus status from the catalog of TCR beta chain sequences. In a later analysis, V and J genes were assigned by comparing TCR nucleotide sequences against IMGT/GENE-DB human TR gene sequences. Using the TCRdist pipeline, a later analysis assigned CDR3 sequences along with most-parsimonious VDJ recombination scenarios. A later analysis defined each TCR beta chain by its CDR3 amino acid sequence plus V-gene family, and excluded reads lacking a unique V-gene family. As a way to deal with suspected cross-contamination and a sequencing artifact, a later analysis dropped over 550 nucleotide sequences that were highly shared and had low generation probability. For each public chain, a later analysis derived a clonal expansion index from normalized ranks of inferred template counts within each repertoire. Generation probabilities in a later analysis came from a VDJ recombination model fitted to out-of-frame rearrangements, and those results were checked against IGoR. A later analysis scored TCR-TCR, TCR-HLA and TCR-CMV co-occurrence with hypergeometric tests, applying a repertoire-size bias correction to TCR pairs. In a later analysis, false discovery rates were estimated by permuting HLA or CMV assignments 20 times. A later analysis grouped co-occurring TCRs with DBSCAN, adding TCRdist sequence similarity when clustering within HLA-allele-positive subsets. Repertoires with fewer than 30,000 or more than 120,000 public chains were left out of co-occurrence clustering, as were about 5 repertoires with anomalous nucleotide sharing. TCRdb limited this immuneACCESS table to in-frame rearrangements with V and J called. A share of clones is missing; checked studies link under half to unresolved V genes, and the rest is unexplained. The V and J calls and clone size were taken over from that table, and D and trimming were inferred from the DNA. Present in this sample are about 150,000 clones, around nine tenths of which were seen just once. About 5% of the sample is held by the ten biggest clonotypes.

This clone was recorded once. No antigen is known for it. Qualities for individual bases were not recorded, and no much larger clone is one base off. The CDR3 numbers 14 residues from cysteine through phenylalanine. The entry retains the CDR3 DNA only, 42 bases that are in frame from base 1. Germline trimming: 3 bases from V, 3 bases from J; junction bases outside gene matches: 5. The germline V gene (reference sequence) provides CDR1 MNHEY and CDR2 SMNVEV. In total, roughly 670 healthy bone marrow donors made up the cohort. At the time of sampling, every cohort member was nominally healthy, though immune exposures that went unrecorded were likely present. The donor was CMV seronegative and belonged to the group of more than 300 seronegative cohort members. A peripheral blood sample was provided by each donor, and peripheral blood mononuclear cells were used for TCR beta sequencing. The Qiagen DNeasy Blood Extraction Kit was used to extract genomic DNA from the blood cell samples.

The sequence derives from a woman aged 25 to 45 in good health and CMV-seronegative. This sequence uses TRBV27 and TRBJ2-7; TRBD1 aligns with 7 central bases. Sequencing used PBMCs. CDR3 region: CASSLTGRIYEQYF. The DNA sequence is given as TGTGCCAGCAGTTTGACAGGGCGTATCTACGAGCAGTACTTC.